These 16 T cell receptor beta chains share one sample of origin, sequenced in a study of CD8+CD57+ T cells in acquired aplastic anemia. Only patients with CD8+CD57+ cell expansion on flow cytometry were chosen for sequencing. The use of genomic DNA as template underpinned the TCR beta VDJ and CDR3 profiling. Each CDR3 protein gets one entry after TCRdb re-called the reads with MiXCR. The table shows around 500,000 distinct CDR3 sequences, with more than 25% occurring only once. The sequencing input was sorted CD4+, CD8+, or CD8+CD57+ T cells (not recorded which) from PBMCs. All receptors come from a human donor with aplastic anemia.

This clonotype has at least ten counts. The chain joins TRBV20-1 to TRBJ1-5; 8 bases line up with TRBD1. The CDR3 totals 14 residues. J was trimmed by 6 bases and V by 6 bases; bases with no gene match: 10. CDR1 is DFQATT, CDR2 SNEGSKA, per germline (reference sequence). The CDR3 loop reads CSATTTGVTQPQHF. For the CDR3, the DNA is TGCAGTGCCACCACGACAGGGGTAACTCAGCCCCAGCATTTT.

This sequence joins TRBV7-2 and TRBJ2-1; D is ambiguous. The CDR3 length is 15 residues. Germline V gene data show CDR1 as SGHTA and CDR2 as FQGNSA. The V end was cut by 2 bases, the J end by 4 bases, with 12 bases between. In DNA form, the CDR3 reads TGTGCCAGCAGCTTAATTACGGCACAATACAATGAGCAGTTCTTC. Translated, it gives CASSLITAQYNEQFF.

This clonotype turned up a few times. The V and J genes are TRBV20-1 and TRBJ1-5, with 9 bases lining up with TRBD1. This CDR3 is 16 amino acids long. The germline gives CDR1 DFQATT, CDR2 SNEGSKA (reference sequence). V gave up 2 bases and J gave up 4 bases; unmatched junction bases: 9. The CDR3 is CSARSSVGQGNQPQHF. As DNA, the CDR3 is TGCAGTGCTAGAAGTAGTGTAGGACAGGGGAATCAGCCCCAGCATTTT.

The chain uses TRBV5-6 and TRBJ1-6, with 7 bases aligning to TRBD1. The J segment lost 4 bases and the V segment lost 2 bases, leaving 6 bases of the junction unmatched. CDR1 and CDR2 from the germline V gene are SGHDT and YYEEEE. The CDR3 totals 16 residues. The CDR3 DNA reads TGTGCCAGCAGCTTTTGGGCAGGGGGATATAATTCACCCCTCCACTTT. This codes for CASSFWAGGYNSPLHF.

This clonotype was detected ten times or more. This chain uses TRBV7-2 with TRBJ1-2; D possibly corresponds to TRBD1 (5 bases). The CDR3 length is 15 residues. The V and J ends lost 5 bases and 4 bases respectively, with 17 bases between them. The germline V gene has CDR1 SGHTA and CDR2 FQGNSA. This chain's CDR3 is CASSARHSGGYGYTF. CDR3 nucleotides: TGTGCCAGCAGCGCCAGACACTCGGGGGGCTATGGCTACACCTTC. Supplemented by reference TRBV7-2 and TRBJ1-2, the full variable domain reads GAGVSQSPSNKVTEKGKDVELRCDPISGHTALYWYRQSLGQGLEFLIYFQGNSAPDKSGLPSDRFSAERTGGSVSTLTIQRTQQEDSAVYLCASSARHSGGYGYTFGSGTRLTVV.

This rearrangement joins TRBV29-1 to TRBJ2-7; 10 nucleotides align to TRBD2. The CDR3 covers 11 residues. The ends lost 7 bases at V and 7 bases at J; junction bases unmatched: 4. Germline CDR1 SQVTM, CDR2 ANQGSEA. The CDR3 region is CSGSGGVEQYF. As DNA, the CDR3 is TGCAGCGGCAGCGGGGGGGTGGAGCAGTACTTC.

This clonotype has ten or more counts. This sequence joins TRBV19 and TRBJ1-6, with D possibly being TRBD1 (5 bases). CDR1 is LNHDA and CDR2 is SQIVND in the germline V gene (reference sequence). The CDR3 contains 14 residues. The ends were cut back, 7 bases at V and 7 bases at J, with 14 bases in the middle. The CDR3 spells CASTNPGANSPLHF. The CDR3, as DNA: TGTGCCAGTACAAACCCCGGGGCAAATTCACCCCTCCACTTT.

The CDR3 sequence is CASSSDRASNGYTF. The CDR3 region has the DNA TGTGCCAGCAGCTCAGACAGGGCGTCGAATGGCTACACCTTC. The V call is TRBV7-2, the J call TRBJ1-2; 7 bases align to TRBD1. The CDR3 totals 14 residues. Unmatched junction bases numbered 8, after V lost 4 bases and J lost 6 bases. CDR1 and CDR2 (germline): SGHTA, FQGNSA.

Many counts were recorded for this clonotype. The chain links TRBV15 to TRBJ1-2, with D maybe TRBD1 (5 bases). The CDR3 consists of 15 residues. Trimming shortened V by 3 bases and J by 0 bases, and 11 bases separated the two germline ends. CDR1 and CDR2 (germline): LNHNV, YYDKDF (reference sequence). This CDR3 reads CATSSRQGTNYGYTF. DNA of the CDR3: TGTGCCACCAGCAGTAGGCAGGGAACTAACTATGGCTACACCTTC.

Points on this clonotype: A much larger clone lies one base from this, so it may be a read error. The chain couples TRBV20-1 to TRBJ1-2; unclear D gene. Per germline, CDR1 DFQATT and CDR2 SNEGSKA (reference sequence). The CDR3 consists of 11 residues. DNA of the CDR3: TGCAGGTTGAAAAAAACCTATGGCTACACCTTC. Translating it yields CRLKKTYGYTF.

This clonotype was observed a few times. CDR3 bases: TGTGCCAGCAGTGGGGCCACCCATGGCTACACCTTC. It translates to CASSGATHGYTF. The rearrangement joins TRBV2 to TRBJ1-2; D is uncertain. Trimming removed 4 bases from V and 6 bases from J, with 9 bases in between. The CDR3 spans 12 residues. Looked up from germline, CDR1 is SNHLY and CDR2 is FYNNEI.

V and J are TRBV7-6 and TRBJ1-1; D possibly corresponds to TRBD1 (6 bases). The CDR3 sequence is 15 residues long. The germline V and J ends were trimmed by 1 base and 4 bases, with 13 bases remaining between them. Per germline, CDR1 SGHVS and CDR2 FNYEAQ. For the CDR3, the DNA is TGTGCCAGCAGCTTAGATAGGGGGGGGATCACTGAAGCTTTCTTT. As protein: CASSLDRGGITEAFF.

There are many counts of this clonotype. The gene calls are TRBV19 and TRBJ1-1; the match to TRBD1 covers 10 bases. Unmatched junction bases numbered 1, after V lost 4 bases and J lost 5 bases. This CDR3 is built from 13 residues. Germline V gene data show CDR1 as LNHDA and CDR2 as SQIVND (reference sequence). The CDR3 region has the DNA TGTGCCAGTAGTACGGGACAGGGGACTGAAGCTTTCTTT. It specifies CASSTGQGTEAFF.

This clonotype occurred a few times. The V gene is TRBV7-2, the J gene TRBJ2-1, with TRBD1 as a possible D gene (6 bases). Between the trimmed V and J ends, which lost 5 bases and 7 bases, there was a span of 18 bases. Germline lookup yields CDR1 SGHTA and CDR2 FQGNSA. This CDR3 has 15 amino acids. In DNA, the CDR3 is TGTGCCAGCAGCCCTGGGGTAGCCCAGGGGAATGAGCAGTTCTTC. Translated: CASSPGVAQGNEQFF.

CDR3 DNA sequence: TGTGCCACCAGTGATTCCAAAACAGGGGGCGCAAAGGAGACCCAGTACTTC. Its protein product is CATSDSKTGGAKETQYF. The chain uses TRBV24-1 and TRBJ2-5; 9 nucleotides match TRBD1. The CDR3 totals 17 residues. The germline gives CDR1 KGHDR, CDR2 SFDVKD. J lost 5 bases, V lost 2 bases, and 11 bases had no gene match.

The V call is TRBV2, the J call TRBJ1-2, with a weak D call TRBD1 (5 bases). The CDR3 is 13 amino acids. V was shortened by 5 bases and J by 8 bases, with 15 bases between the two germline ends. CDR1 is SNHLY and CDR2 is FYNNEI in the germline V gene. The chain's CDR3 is CASSLETAEGYTF. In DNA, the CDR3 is TGTGCCAGCAGTCTCGAGACAGCTGAAGGCTACACCTTC.